Following are 25 T cell receptor beta chains from one sample sequenced in a study of cytomegalovirus exposure and HLA in healthy donors. The PCR contained 60 Vbeta and 13 Jbeta primers. Sequenced by immunoSEQ multiplex PCR; TCRdb stores in-frame clones only, minus some. The repertoire includes some 200,000 clones, over 75% of them detected once, and about 5.7% sits in the top ten. Sequencing input: PBMCs. These receptor sequences come from a man aged 35-49 years in good health and CMV-seropositive.

The V call is TRBV30, the J call TRBJ2-7; 7 bases are a match to TRBD1. The ends lost 2 bases at V and 2 bases at J; junction bases unmatched: 9. Germline V gene data show CDR1 as GTSNPN and CDR2 as SVGIG (reference sequence). The CDR3 is made up of 15 amino acids. The CDR3 spells CAWSPRDSFPYEQYF. CDR3 bases: TGTGCCTGGAGTCCACGGGACAGTTTTCCCTACGAGCAGTACTTC.

The V call is TRBV7-3, the J call TRBJ2-7, with D possibly TRBD1 on 7 matching bases. Germline V gene lookup returns CDR1 SGHTA and CDR2 FQGTGA. This CDR3 spans 20 amino acids. Trimming shortened V by 7 bases and J by 0 bases, and 31 bases separated the two germline ends. The CDR3 is CASTIRRDRLFYSDSYEQYF. Here the CDR3 DNA reads TGTGCCAGCACCATAAGGCGGGACAGATTATTTTATAGCGACTCCTACGAGCAGTACTTC.

V is TRBV5-1 and J is TRBJ2-7; 7 nucleotides match TRBD1. This CDR3 is built from 14 residues. The junction had 3 bases not matched to a gene; V was cut back by 1 base and J by 2 bases. CDR1 and CDR2 from the germline V gene are SGHRS and YFSETQ. The CDR3 reads CASSLIGTAYEQYF. In DNA, the CDR3 is TGCGCCAGCAGCTTGATAGGGACAGCCTACGAGCAGTACTTC.

The chain joins TRBV6-5 to TRBJ1-1; D not certain. Germline values: CDR1 MNHEY, CDR2 SVGAGI. This CDR3 has 14 residues. Trimming pared 6 bases from V and 1 base from J, leaving 12 bases between. The CDR3 protein is CASRDINKNTEAFF. As DNA, the CDR3 is TGTGCCAGCAGAGACATCAACAAGAACACTGAAGCTTTCTTT.

The rearrangement uses TRBV27 and TRBJ1-5, with 7 positions matching TRBD1. V gave up 5 bases and J gave up 5 bases; unmatched junction bases: 3. The CDR3 loop spans 13 amino acids. Germline V gene data show CDR1 as MNHEY and CDR2 as SMNVEV (reference sequence). Written as DNA, the CDR3 is TGTGCCAGCAGTATCGACAGGGATCAGCCCCAGCATTTT. Its translation: CASSIDRDQPQHF.

The chain employs TRBV11-3 and TRBJ2-4, with 7 bases fitting TRBD1. The CDR3 sequence is 15 residues long. Germline CDR1 SGHNT, CDR2 YENEEA. V dropped 5 bases and J dropped 7; count of bases not matched to a gene: 11. The CDR3 here is CASSLRGRLGNIQYF. CDR3 nucleotides: TGTGCCAGCAGCCTGAGGGGGCGCTTGGGTAACATTCAGTACTTC.

On this clone itself: The same CDR3 also results from other DNA sequences found in this sample. The chain carries TRBV27 and TRBJ2-1; D unclear. There are 12 residues in the CDR3. Germline values: CDR1 MNHEY, CDR2 SMNVEV (reference sequence). The V end lost 6 bases, the J end lost 9 bases, and 12 bases lay between the germline ends. This CDR3 reads CASSQTGGEQFF. The CDR3 DNA sequence: TGTGCCAGCAGCCAAACCGGTGGTGAGCAGTTCTTC.

V gene TRBV19 combines with J gene TRBJ1-2; D unresolved. Trimming left V 6 bases short and J 4 bases short, with 15 bases between. This CDR3 comprises 14 residues. Germline lookup yields CDR1 LNHDA and CDR2 SQIVND (reference sequence). CDR3 region: CASSAMAERYGYTF. DNA for the CDR3: TGTGCCAGTAGCGCAATGGCGGAGCGCTATGGCTACACCTTC.

V is TRBV28 and J is TRBJ1-5; 9 nucleotides match TRBD1. The V gene end was trimmed by 5 bases and the J gene end by 2 bases; junction bases not matched to a gene: 7. The CDR3 contains 16 residues. Germline values: CDR1 MDHEN, CDR2 SYDVKM. The CDR3 is CASSETGGGGNQPQHF. The CDR3 DNA is TGTGCCAGCAGTGAAACAGGGGGCGGTGGCAATCAGCCCCAGCATTTT.

The V gene is TRBV29-1, the J gene TRBJ1-5, with 7 bases that match TRBD1. With 6 bases clipped from V and 3 bases from J, the junction kept 5 bases outside the gene matches. CDR1 SQVTM and CDR2 ANQGSEA come from the germline V gene. The CDR3 is made up of 13 amino acids. For the CDR3, the DNA is TGCAGCGTAGACACAGGGGCCAATCAGCCCCAGCATTTT. Its translation is CSVDTGANQPQHF.

The gene calls are TRBV6-6 and TRBJ2-7; D is perhaps TRBD2 (6 bases). In germline, CDR1 is MNHNY, CDR2 SVGAGI (reference sequence). The ends were cut back, 6 bases at V and 6 bases at J, with 12 bases in the middle. The CDR3 consists of 12 residues. CDR3 protein: CASSATRSEQYF. The CDR3 DNA is TGTGCCAGCAGCGCGACTAGGAGCGAGCAGTACTTC.

V gene TRBV6-5 combines with J gene TRBJ1-5; a possible D gene is TRBD1 (6 bases). CDR1 is MNHEY, CDR2 SVGAGI, per germline. This CDR3 region has 14 residues. V was trimmed by 6 bases and J by 1 base, leaving 10 bases between them. CDR3 nucleotides: TGTGCCAGCAGCCTGCAGGGGAGCAATCAGCCCCAGCATTTT. Translating gives CASSLQGSNQPQHF.

This chain links TRBV29-1 with TRBJ2-7; 10 nucleotides match TRBD1. J was trimmed by 3 bases and V by 3 bases; bases with no gene match: 8. The CDR3 sequence is 15 residues long. Germline-derived CDR1 and CDR2 are SQVTM and ANQGSEA. The CDR3 region is CSVEGRDRGLYEQYF. CDR3 in DNA: TGCAGCGTTGAGGGCCGGGACAGGGGTCTCTACGAGCAGTACTTC.

The chain is built from TRBV9 and TRBJ1-1; tentative D call: TRBD1 (6 bases). The CDR3 runs to 14 residues. Trimming shortened V by 3 bases and J by 3 bases, and 12 bases separated the two germline ends. The germline gives CDR1 SGDLS, CDR2 YYNGEE. The CDR3 DNA sequence: TGTGCCAGCAGCGCCAGTTGGACAGACACTGAAGCTTTCTTT. This translates into CASSASWTDTEAFF. The variable domain in full, with the rest retrieved from reference TRBV9 and TRBJ1-1, is DSGVTQTPKHLITATGQRVTLRCSPRSGDLSVYWYQQSLDQGLQFLIQYYNGEERAKGNILERFSAQQFPDLHSELNLSSLELGDSALYFCASSASWTDTEAFFGQGTRLTVV.

As concerns this clone: Other DNA sequences in the sample encode the same CDR3. The chain joins TRBV11-2 to TRBJ1-4; D might be TRBD1 (5 bases). CDR1 is SGHAT and CDR2 is FQNNGV in the germline V gene. CDR3 length equals 14 residues. V dropped 3 bases and J dropped 4 bases, with 9 bases sitting between them. The CDR3 spells CASSFQGGNEKLFF. The DNA of the CDR3 is TGTGCCAGCAGCTTCCAGGGCGGTAATGAAAAACTGTTTTTT.

This clone came up once. The chain recombines TRBV7-9 with TRBJ1-1; 7 positions agree with TRBD1. CDR3 size: 11 residues. V shed 3 bases and J 8 bases; nucleotides not matched to a gene: 0. The germline V gene has CDR1 SEHNR and CDR2 FQNEAQ (reference sequence). The CDR3 nucleotides are TGTGCCAGCAGCTTGGGACAGGAAGCTTTCTTT. This sequence encodes CASSLGQEAFF.

The chain carries TRBV6-1 and TRBJ2-3, with 11 bases identical to TRBD1. V shed 7 bases and J 2 bases; nucleotides not matched to a gene: 5. The CDR3 has 15 amino acids. CDR1 is MNHNS and CDR2 is SASEGT in the germline V gene. The CDR3: CASMGTGGTTDTQYF. The CDR3 bases are TGTGCCAGCATGGGGACAGGGGGGACCACAGATACGCAGTATTTT.

The chain recombines TRBV7-2 with TRBJ1-2; 8 bases agree with TRBD1. This CDR3 region has 17 residues. Germline V gene lookup returns CDR1 SGHTA and CDR2 FQGNSA. J gave up 1 base and V 5 bases, and 12 bases lay outside the gene matches. The CDR3, as DNA: TGTGCCAGCAGCCGAGACAGGGGAGAGGCCCTTAACTATGGCTACACCTTC. It translates to CASSRDRGEALNYGYTF.

The chain is built from TRBV6-5 and TRBJ2-7; TRBD2 is a possible D gene (7 bases). CDR3 size: 16 residues. Trimming shortened V by 0 bases and J by 1 base, and 13 bases separated the two germline ends. Looked up from germline, CDR1 is MNHEY and CDR2 is SVGAGI. CDR3 residues: CASSYSGRGVSYEQYF. The DNA for the CDR3 is TGTGCCAGCAGTTACTCGGGGAGGGGGGTATCCTACGAGCAGTACTTC.

The chain has TRBV7-3 and TRBJ2-1; TRBD2 aligns across 8 bases. Germline-derived CDR1 and CDR2 are SGHTA and FQGTGA. The CDR3 spans 16 residues. The V gene end was trimmed by 3 bases and the J gene end by 6 bases; junction bases not matched to a gene: 10. Here the CDR3 DNA reads TGTGCCAGCAGCTTGCGACTCGCGGGGGGCTCCAATGAGCAGTTCTTC. Translating gives CASSLRLAGGSNEQFF.

This chain connects TRBV6-5 to TRBJ2-7; D possibly corresponds to TRBD2 (6 bases). Trimming pared 3 bases from V and 0 bases from J, leaving 12 bases between. The germline CDR1 and CDR2 sequences are MNHEY and SVGAGI. The CDR3 has 15 residues. Here the CDR3 DNA reads TGTGCCAGCAGTTATGGAGGGACTGGCTCCTACGAGCAGTACTTC. It encodes CASSYGGTGSYEQYF.

V usage is TRBV5-1 and J usage is TRBJ1-5, with D possibly TRBD1 on 5 matching bases. This CDR3 contains 15 residues. V was pared by 5 bases and J by 0 bases, with 12 bases between. The germline V gene encodes CDR1 SGHRS and CDR2 YFSETQ. The CDR3 protein is CASRRDSNSNQPQHF. The CDR3 DNA sequence: TGCGCCAGCAGGCGGGACTCCAATAGCAATCAGCCCCAGCATTTT.

The chain combines TRBV7-2 with TRBJ2-7, with TRBD1 matching 9 bases. The V and J ends lost 5 bases and 3 bases, in that order; junction bases with no gene match: 8. Germline CDR1 reads SGHTA; CDR2 reads FQGNSA. The CDR3 has 15 residues. Here the CDR3 reads CASSLSPGQGYEQYF. The CDR3 bases are TGTGCCAGCAGCCTCTCCCCGGGACAGGGCTACGAGCAGTACTTC.

The V and J genes are TRBV7-8 and TRBJ2-3; TRBD2 is a possible D gene (5 bases). This CDR3 has 14 residues. V gave up 4 bases and J gave up 4 bases, with 12 bases separating them. From germline, CDR1 is SGHVS and CDR2 FQNEAQ. CDR3 sequence: CASSSDRRADTQYF. CDR3 bases: TGTGCCAGCAGCTCGGACCGGCGGGCAGATACGCAGTATTTT.

The rearrangement uses TRBV6-1 and TRBJ2-5; D is perhaps TRBD2 (6 bases). CDR3 length: 13 amino acids. CDR1 and CDR2 (germline): MNHNS, SASEGT. V lost 3 bases and J 11 bases, leaving 16 bases between the germline ends. As DNA, the CDR3 is TGTGCCAGCAGTGACTGGAGGGTTCGGGAGCAGTACTTC. Residues: CASSDWRVREQYF.